This T cell receptor beta chain was sequenced during a study of tumor and adjacent non-tumor tissue in lung cancer. Overall study: The cohort had roughly 12 adenocarcinoma, 2 squamous cell and 1 small cell patients. Samples averaged approximately 3.9 million productive TCRbeta reads each.

This sample's RNA came from whole unsorted tissue. CDR3 size: 14 residues. The V gene's germline CDR1 is SGHAT and CDR2 FQNNGV. This clonotype appeared once. Germline is not matched at one junction end, which may reflect a read error. A modified ARM-PCR protocol with three rounds of nested PCR amplified TCRbeta. TCRdb called the multiplex PCR reads again in MiXCR, with one record for every CDR3 protein. The repertoire has about 75,000 distinct CDR3 sequences, under 85% of them found once; the top ten carry 12%. The J gene is TRBJ1-1, the V gene TRBV11-2; 9 nucleotides align to TRBD1. The clonotype was recovered from a woman aged 45-65 years with non-small cell lung cancer. Sequenced input: lung tumor tissue. The CDR3 loop is CVSSFLDRGTETFF. The CDR3 coding sequence is TGTGTCAGCAGCTTTCTGGACAGGGGCACTGAAACTTTCTTT.